These 9 T cell receptor beta chains share one sample of origin, sequenced in a study of response to subunit inactivated influenza vaccine. A single record per CDR3 protein comes from TCRdb applying MiXCR to the RT-PCR reads. The sample contains about 160,000 distinct CDR3 sequences, roughly 10% of which appear only once. The sample in question was non-naive T cells sorted from PBMCs, obtained more than 35 days after vaccination. These receptors were taken from a man in his fifties or sixties who received an inactivated influenza vaccine.

This clonotype appeared many times. The chain's CDR3 is CASSLVGLLDTEAFF. For the CDR3, the DNA is TGTGCCAGCAGCTTAGTTGGTCTCTTGGACACTGAAGCTTTCTTT. This chain links TRBV7-8 with TRBJ1-1; the D is unclear. Trimming stripped 1 base from V and 3 bases from J, with 12 bases between. CDR3 length: 15 residues. The germline V gene has CDR1 SGHVS and CDR2 FQNEAQ.

This clonotype showed up just a few times. The J gene is TRBJ1-4, the V gene TRBV9, with unresolved D. Between the trimmed V and J ends, which lost 0 bases and 5 bases, there was a span of 17 bases. The CDR3 has 17 amino acids. Germline CDR1 is SGDLS and CDR2 is YYNGEE. This CDR3 is CASSVGSPATLNEKLFF. The CDR3 coding sequence is TGTGCCAGCAGCGTAGGTAGCCCGGCAACCTTAAATGAAAAACTGTTTTTT.

This clonotype was seen ten or more times. The rearrangement links TRBV11-2 to TRBJ2-1, with TRBD1 as a possible D gene (5 bases). In germline, CDR1 is SGHAT, CDR2 FQNNGV. The CDR3 is 13 amino acids. Trimming stripped 3 bases from V and 6 bases from J, with 9 bases between. CDR3 nucleotide sequence: TGTGCCAGCAGCTTTTCAGGGTCCAATGAGCAGTTCTTC. Amino acid sequence: CASSFSGSNEQFF.

This clonotype was detected a few times. This chain joins TRBV4-1 and TRBJ1-6; possible D gene TRBD1, 5 bases. Trimming took off 1 base at V and 8 bases at J, with 21 bases between the two ends. Germline CDR1 is MGHRA and CDR2 is YSYEKL. The CDR3 is 18 amino acids. The CDR3 region has the DNA TGCGCCAGCAGCCAAGGCGCAACTGGGGCCGACTACTATTCACCCCTCCACTTT. This codes for CASSQGATGADYYSPLHF.

This clonotype was observed a single time. It may be a read error: a sequence one base away is much more abundant. The J gene is TRBJ2-1, the V gene TRBV27, with D perhaps matching TRBD2 (6 bases). Germline CDR1 and CDR2: MNHEY and SMNVEV (reference sequence). The CDR3 length is 15 residues. This CDR3 reads CVSSFRQGLANEQFF. CDR3 DNA: TGTGTCAGCAGTTTCAGGCAGGGACTGGCCAATGAGCAGTTCTTC.

This chain connects TRBV24-1 to TRBJ2-1; no definite D call. With 6 bases removed from V and 7 bases from J, the gap between germline ends came to 21 bases. Germline CDR1 reads KGHDR; CDR2 reads SFDVKD. This CDR3 spans 16 amino acids. The CDR3 loop is CATSQTLGYGHNEQFF. The CDR3 DNA is TGTGCCACCAGTCAAACCCTAGGATACGGGCATAATGAGCAGTTCTTC.

The chain has TRBV18 and TRBJ1-1; D is unclear. The germline V gene encodes CDR1 KGHSH and CDR2 LQKENI. The V end was cut by 2 bases, the J end by 1 base, with 5 bases between. The CDR3 spans 13 residues. CDR3 nucleotide sequence: TGTGCCAGCTCACCAGTGACGAACACTGAAGCTTTCTTT. Translation gives CASSPVTNTEAFF.

This clonotype has only a few counts. The chain links TRBV7-2 to TRBJ2-1; D gene unclear. Germline values: CDR1 SGHTA, CDR2 FQGNSA. This CDR3 has 14 residues. V lost 6 bases to trimming and J lost 9 bases, with 18 bases between them. The CDR3 DNA sequence: TGTGCCAGCAGTTTCGTCGGATCGTATGGTGAGCAGTTCTTC. Protein sequence: CASSFVGSYGEQFF.

This clonotype was counted at least ten times. The J gene is TRBJ2-7, the V gene TRBV5-1; maybe TRBD1 (6 bases). The CDR3 sequence is 12 residues long. Trimming stripped 2 bases from V and 5 bases from J, with 8 bases between. Germline V lookup: CDR1 SGHRS, CDR2 YFSETQ. The CDR3 reads CASSFRGDEQYF. In DNA form, the CDR3 reads TGCGCCAGCAGCTTCAGGGGAGACGAGCAGTACTTC.